This T cell receptor (beta chain) stems from a study of Ad26.COV2.S vaccination and SARS-CoV-2 variants. Study-wide background: The authors gave Ad26.COV2.S intramuscularly, either once or twice 56 days apart.

The data were produced by immunoSEQ multiplex PCR, yet TCRdb's version contains in-frame clones alone and is incomplete. This sample has 350,000 to 450,000 clones; 87% occur once, and the top ten carry around 3.6%. The CDR3 length is 14 residues. The germline V and J ends were trimmed by 9 bases and 0 bases, with 13 bases remaining between them. CDR1 ENHRY and CDR2 SYGVKD come from the germline V gene. Treatment here: some 20 received Ad26.COV2.S at low or high dose, single or two shots; 5 received placebo; per-sample allocation not given. Sampling happened 63 days after the first vaccine or placebo injection.

The input for sequencing was peripheral blood, taken in a trial of Ad26.COV2.S vaccine versus placebo. This sequence was found in a person between 18 and 65 years old who received the Ad26.COV2.S COVID-19 vaccine or a placebo. This chain connects TRBV10-3 to TRBJ2-3; a possible D gene is TRBD1 (5 bases). CDR3 in DNA: TGTGCCATTCGACAGTCCTCTAGCACAGATACGCAGTATTTT. Protein product: CAIRQSSSTDTQYF.